Listed below are T cell receptor beta chains from one sample, sequenced in a study of cytomegalovirus exposure and HLA in healthy donors. TCRdb's copy holds only in-frame clones and misses some; the assay was immunoSEQ multiplex PCR. The sample carries some 85,000 clones, roughly four fifths recorded once. Specimen: PBMCs. These receptors were obtained from a man aged 30 to 45 in good health and CMV-seronegative. Both conserved end residues are part of each CDR3.

v_gene | CDR3aa
TRBV7-9 | CASSLTSIPYEQYF
TRBV5-4 | CASSNWVAGVEETQYF
TRBV10-2 | CASSVDREDGYGYTF
TRBV11-2 | CASRDGQFTGELFF
TRBV5-6 | CASSGGYQETQYF
TRBV5-6 | CASSPPVGRQNIQYF
TRBV6-1 | CASREDRRGNTEAFF
TRBV4-2 | CASSFNRDQPQHF
TRBV4-1 | CASSQHPGTWAGYTF
TRBV2 | CASGAGSTDTQYF
TRBV5-8 | CASSLGTGGNTIYF
TRBV18 | CASSQQGVPEGYTF
TRBV10-2 | CASSTQGVGSNQPQHF
TRBV6-6 | CASSYARIGGGEKLFF
TRBV18 | CASSPQTVNYGYTF
TRBV28 | CASSFSGAQYF
TRBV5-8 | CASSLGGQVSTDTQYF
TRBV11-2 | CASSFPGGTEAFF
TRBV7-6 | CASSQGELRVYEQYF
TRBV19 | CASSSRDRGLADTQYF
TRBV5-1 | CASSLGGTGNEKLFF
TRBV6-5 | CASSYLSGSTDTQYF
TRBV5-8 | CASSPWGGYEQYF
TRBV7-9 | CSSSRRGSGDNEQFF
TRBV29-1 | CSVESGGGTTDTQYF
TRBV5-1 | CASSYRGGGPTTDTQYF
TRBV4-1 | CASSQEVARIQPQHF
TRBV7-2 | CASSWGLAGPNEQYF
TRBV7-9 | CASSLRSERAYEQYF
TRBV7-2 | CASSLQLTQGLAGYNEQFF
TRBV5-4 | CASSPRLADQETQYF
TRBV27 | CASSPGQGGSTDTQYF
TRBV29-1 | CSARRGTDSYEQYF
TRBV4-2 | CASSQNLRGADYGYTF
TRBV4-1 | CASSQSPTSGYSNTGELFF
TRBV19 | CASRPGQGPTEAFF
TRBV7-9 | CASSLAGGAGNEQFF
TRBV7-9 | CASSLAERDGVEQYF